The 22 T cell receptor beta chains below all came from one sample that was sequenced in a study of cytomegalovirus exposure and HLA in healthy donors. The PCR was carried out with 60 Vbeta primers and 13 Jbeta primers. The repertoire was sequenced with immunoSEQ multiplex PCR; TCRdb's copy has only in-frame clones and lacks some. The sample lists fewer than 200,000 clones; roughly 84% were seen once. Sequencing was carried out using PBMCs. These receptors were collected from a girl under two years old in good health and CMV-seronegative.

This chain links TRBV4-2 with TRBJ1-1; D might be TRBD1 (5 bases). The CDR3 is 13 amino acids. V gave up 7 bases and J gave up 1 base, with 10 bases separating them. Germline-derived CDR1 and CDR2 are LGHNA and YNFKEQ. CDR3 residues: CASKDIRNTEAFF. The CDR3 region has the DNA TGTGCCAGCAAGGACATCCGGAACACTGAAGCTTTCTTT.

This clone was seen once. The chain uses TRBV2 and TRBJ2-1; 11 bases line up with TRBD2. Germline CDR1 SNHLY, CDR2 FYNNEI. V trimming: 4 bases; J trimming: 8 bases; junction bases outside the gene matches: 7. This CDR3 has 15 residues. CDR3 nucleotides: TGTGCCAGCAGTGGAGGGCTAGCGGGGGGCCATGAGCAGTTCTTC. Its protein is CASSGGLAGGHEQFF.

This chain joins TRBV10-3 and TRBJ1-1; D is undetermined. Looked up from germline, CDR1 is ENHRY and CDR2 is SYGVKD. V dropped 8 bases and J dropped 4 bases, with 11 bases sitting between them. The CDR3 has 12 residues. CDR3 sequence (DNA): TGTGCCATCTCGAGGGAAGGCACTGAAGCTTTCTTT. Translating gives CAISREGTEAFF.

The chain uses TRBV6-5 and TRBJ2-1, with TRBD1 matching 7 bases. This CDR3 comprises 15 residues. Germline CDR1 MNHEY, CDR2 SVGAGI. With V trimmed by 4 bases and J by 2 bases, 5 bases remained unmatched. CDR3 loop: CASSLDRTPYNEQFF. The CDR3 bases are TGTGCCAGCAGTTTGGACAGGACCCCCTACAATGAGCAGTTCTTC.

The chain couples TRBV10-2 to TRBJ2-7; 10 bases map to TRBD2. The CDR3 spans 16 residues. Unmatched junction bases numbered 9, after V lost 6 bases and J lost 1 base. Germline V CDR1 and CDR2: WSHSY, SAAADI. CDR3 in DNA: TGCGCCAGCAGACCTTTTAGCGGGGGGACTTCCTACGAGCAGTACTTC. It yields the protein CASRPFSGGTSYEQYF.

The chain employs TRBV19 and TRBJ1-4; 7 bases agree with TRBD1. Trimming at V came to 7 bases and at J to 7 bases, leaving 9 bases not matched to a gene. There are 14 residues in the CDR3. Germline V lookup: CDR1 LNHDA, CDR2 SQIVND (reference sequence). CDR3 coding DNA: TGTGCCAGTACCTGGGACAGAGGTTCTGAAAAACTGTTTTTT. It specifies CASTWDRGSEKLFF.

The gene calls are TRBV27 and TRBJ1-1, with 7 positions matching TRBD1. V trimming: 3 bases; J trimming: 5 bases; junction bases outside the gene matches: 3. The germline V gene has CDR1 MNHEY and CDR2 SMNVEV (reference sequence). The CDR3 length is 13 residues. CDR3 bases: TGTGCCAGCAGTTTTAACAGGGGAACTGAAGCTTTCTTT. Translating it yields CASSFNRGTEAFF.

The V gene is TRBV5-6, the J gene TRBJ1-1; no clear D. CDR1 and CDR2 from the germline V gene are SGHDT and YYEEEE. Between the trimmed V and J ends, which lost 2 bases and 0 bases, there was a span of 14 bases. There are 16 residues in the CDR3. CDR3 in amino acids: CASSFGPYSMNTEAFF. The CDR3 bases are TGTGCCAGCAGCTTTGGGCCATATTCCATGAACACTGAAGCTTTCTTT. The whole variable domain, remainder taken from reference TRBV5-6 and TRBJ1-1, is DAGVTQSPTHLIKTRGQQVTLRCSPKSGHDTVSWYQQALGQGPQFIFQYYEEEERQRGNFPDRFSGHQFPNYSSELNVNALLLGDSALYLCASSFGPYSMNTEAFFGQGTRLTVV.

This chain links TRBV10-2 with TRBJ2-7; TRBD1 aligns across 8 bases. This CDR3 is built from 16 residues. Germline-derived CDR1 and CDR2 are WSHSY and SAAADI. Trimming took 4 bases from V and 2 from J; bases not matched to a gene: 10. The CDR3 spells CASSAIRSGGTYEQYF. The CDR3 region has the DNA TGCGCCAGCAGTGCCATCCGTTCAGGGGGCACCTACGAGCAGTACTTC.

The chain recombines TRBV7-9 with TRBJ2-3, with 7 bases lining up with TRBD2. In germline, CDR1 is SEHNR, CDR2 FQNEAQ (reference sequence). J lost 2 bases, V lost 11 bases, and 7 bases had no gene match. This CDR3 has 13 residues. This chain's CDR3 is CAPGLADTDTQYF. The DNA for the CDR3 is TGTGCCCCAGGGCTAGCGGACACAGATACGCAGTATTTT.

This sequence joins TRBV5-1 and TRBJ1-1, with D uncertain. The CDR3 has 14 residues. Germline-derived CDR1 and CDR2 are SGHRS and YFSETQ. Trimming stripped 0 bases from V and 6 bases from J, with 12 bases between. CDR3: CASSLESSYPEAFF. The CDR3 DNA follows: TGCGCCAGCAGCTTGGAGAGTTCTTACCCTGAAGCTTTCTTT.

The gene calls are TRBV5-4 and TRBJ1-6; 8 positions match TRBD1. The CDR3 loop spans 14 amino acids. Germline lookup yields CDR1 SGHNT and CDR2 YYREEE (reference sequence). V lost 0 bases to trimming and J lost 11 bases; unmatched junction nucleotides: 4. The CDR3, as DNA: TGTGCCAGCAGCTTGGGAGACAGGGGCCCACCCCTCCACTTT. Amino acid sequence: CASSLGDRGPPLHF. Full variable domain (missing parts from reference TRBV5-4 and TRBJ1-6): ETGVTQSPTHLIKTRGQQVTLRCSSQSGHNTVSWYQQALGQGPQFIFQYYREEENGRGNFPPRFSGLQFPNYSSELNVNALELDDSALYLCASSLGDRGPPLHFGNGTRLTVT.

This clone was seen a few times. The chain joins TRBV7-9 to TRBJ1-2; a weak D match, TRBD1 (6 bases). In germline, CDR1 is SEHNR, CDR2 FQNEAQ (reference sequence). CDR3 size: 17 residues. With 2 bases removed from V and 5 bases from J, the gap between germline ends came to 21 bases. The CDR3 coding sequence is TGTGCCAGCAGCTTAAATGTCGGGGACACCCGGCTATATGGCTACACCTTC. Amino acid sequence: CASSLNVGDTRLYGYTF.

V is TRBV19 and J is TRBJ1-5; TRBD1 agrees at 12 bases. This CDR3 has 17 residues. Germline lookup yields CDR1 LNHDA and CDR2 SQIVND (reference sequence). The V gene end was trimmed by 6 bases and the J gene end by 0 bases; junction bases not matched to a gene: 6. Here the CDR3 DNA reads TGTGCCAGTAGCCGGGACAGGGGGCCTTATAGCAATCAGCCCCAGCATTTT. Translating gives CASSRDRGPYSNQPQHF.

CDR3 in amino acids: CASSLRGGTYGYTF. The CDR3 bases are TGTGCCAGCAGTTTGAGGGGGGGAACCTATGGCTACACCTTC. The chain uses TRBV27 and TRBJ1-2; D possibly corresponds to TRBD1 (6 bases). Trimming took off 3 bases at V and 4 bases at J, with 12 bases between the two ends. The CDR3 consists of 14 residues. The V gene's germline CDR1 is MNHEY and CDR2 SMNVEV (reference sequence).

This clone was detected only a few times. The genes are TRBV7-2 and TRBJ1-1; D gene uncertain. The CDR3 runs 13 residues. Germline CDR1 and CDR2: SGHTA and FQGNSA. V was pared by 4 bases and J by 4 bases, with 10 bases between. The CDR3, as DNA: TGTGCCAGCAGCTCGGGTTTCTTCACTGAAGCTTTCTTT. Its protein is CASSSGFFTEAFF.

The count of this clone is one. The chain couples TRBV5-1 to TRBJ1-1, with D tentatively TRBD1 (5 bases). V was shortened by 0 bases and J by 11 bases, with 14 bases between the two germline ends. CDR1 and CDR2 (germline): SGHRS, YFSETQ. The length of the CDR3 is 13 residues. CDR3 sequence reads: CASSLGEEGSAFF. CDR3 nucleotides: TGCGCCAGCAGCTTGGGGGAGGAGGGGTCGGCTTTCTTT.

V usage is TRBV13 and J usage is TRBJ2-1, with TRBD2 matching over 12 bases. V lost 5 bases and J lost 4; bases outside the gene matches: 3. The CDR3 is 15 amino acids. CDR1 is PRHDT and CDR2 is FYEKMQ in the germline V gene (reference sequence). CDR3 coding DNA: TGTGCCAGCAGCCCCGGGACTAGCGGGTACAATGAGCAGTTCTTC. This translates into CASSPGTSGYNEQFF.

The chain links TRBV30 to TRBJ2-1, with 13 bases aligning to TRBD2. Trimming at V came to 3 bases and at J to 5 bases, leaving 4 bases not matched to a gene. This CDR3 spans 15 amino acids. Germline V gene data show CDR1 as GTSNPN and CDR2 as SVGIG (reference sequence). The CDR3: CAWRGLAGSDNEQFF. In DNA, the CDR3 is TGTGCCTGGAGGGGACTAGCGGGGTCGGACAATGAGCAGTTCTTC.

This chain links TRBV11-2 with TRBJ1-1; D is unresolved. Germline V lookup: CDR1 SGHAT, CDR2 FQNNGV. V was pared by 3 bases and J by 6 bases, with 11 bases between. The CDR3 spans 13 residues. CDR3 loop: CASSFRHPAEAFF. CDR3 in DNA: TGTGCCAGCAGCTTCCGACATCCCGCTGAAGCTTTCTTT.

The CDR3 region has the DNA TGTGCCAGCAGCTTCGGAGAAGAGACCCAGTACTTC. The encoded protein is CASSFGEETQYF. The chain uses TRBV5-6 and TRBJ2-5; the D is unclear. This CDR3 has 12 amino acids. Germline CDR1 reads SGHDT; CDR2 reads YYEEEE. V was shortened by 2 bases and J by 3 bases, with 5 bases between the two germline ends.

The chain carries TRBV2 and TRBJ2-7, with 9 positions matching TRBD2. Germline V gives CDR1 SNHLY, CDR2 FYNNEI. This CDR3 comprises 15 residues. The V gene end was trimmed by 3 bases and the J gene end by 4 bases; junction bases not matched to a gene: 7. For the CDR3, the DNA is TGTGCCAGCAGTGAGCTAGCGGGATACCGGTACGAGCAGTACTTC. Amino acid sequence: CASSELAGYRYEQYF.